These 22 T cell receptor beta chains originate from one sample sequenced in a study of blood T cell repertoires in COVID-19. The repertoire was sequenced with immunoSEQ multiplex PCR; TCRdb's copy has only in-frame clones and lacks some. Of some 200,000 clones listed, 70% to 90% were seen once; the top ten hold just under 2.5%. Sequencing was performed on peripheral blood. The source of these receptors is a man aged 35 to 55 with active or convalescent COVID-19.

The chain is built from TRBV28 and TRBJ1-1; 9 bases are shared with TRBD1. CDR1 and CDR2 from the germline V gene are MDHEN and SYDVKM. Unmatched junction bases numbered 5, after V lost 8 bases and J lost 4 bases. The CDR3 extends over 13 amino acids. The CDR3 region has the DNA TGTGCCAGCCGGGACAGGGTCGGCACTGAAGCTTTCTTT. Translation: CASRDRVGTEAFF.

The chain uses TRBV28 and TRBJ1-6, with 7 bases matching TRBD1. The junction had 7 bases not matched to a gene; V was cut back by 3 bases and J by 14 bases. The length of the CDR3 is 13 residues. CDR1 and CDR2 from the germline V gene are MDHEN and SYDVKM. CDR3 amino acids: CASSLSGGRTLHF. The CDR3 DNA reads TGTGCCAGCAGTTTGTCAGGGGGGCGAACCCTCCACTTT.

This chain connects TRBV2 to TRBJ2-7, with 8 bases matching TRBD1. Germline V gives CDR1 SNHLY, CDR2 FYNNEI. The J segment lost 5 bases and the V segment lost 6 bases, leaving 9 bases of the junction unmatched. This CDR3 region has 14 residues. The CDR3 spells CASRRRTGTNEQYF. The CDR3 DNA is TGTGCCAGCAGGAGACGGACAGGGACCAACGAGCAGTACTTC.

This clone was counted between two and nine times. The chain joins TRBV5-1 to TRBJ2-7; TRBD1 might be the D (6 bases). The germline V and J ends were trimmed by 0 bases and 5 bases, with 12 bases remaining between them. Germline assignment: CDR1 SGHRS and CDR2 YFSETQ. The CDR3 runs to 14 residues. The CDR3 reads CASSLAGQSHEQYF. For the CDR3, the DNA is TGCGCCAGCAGCTTGGCCGGACAGTCCCACGAGCAGTACTTC.

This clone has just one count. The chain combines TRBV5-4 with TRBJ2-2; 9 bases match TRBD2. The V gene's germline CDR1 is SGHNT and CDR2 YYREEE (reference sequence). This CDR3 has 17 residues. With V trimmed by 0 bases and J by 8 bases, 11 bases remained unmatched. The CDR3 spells CASSLAGLAGSEGELFF. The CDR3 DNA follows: TGTGCCAGCAGCTTGGCCGGGCTAGCGGGGTCGGAGGGGGAGCTGTTTTTT. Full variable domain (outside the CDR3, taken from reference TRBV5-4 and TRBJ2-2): ETGVTQSPTHLIKTRGQQVTLRCSSQSGHNTVSWYQQALGQGPQFIFQYYREEENGRGNFPPRFSGLQFPNYSSELNVNALELDDSALYLCASSLAGLAGSEGELFFGEGSRLTVL.

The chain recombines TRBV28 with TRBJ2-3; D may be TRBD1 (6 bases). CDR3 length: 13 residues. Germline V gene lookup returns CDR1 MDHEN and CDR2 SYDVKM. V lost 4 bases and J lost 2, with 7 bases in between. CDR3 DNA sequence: TGTGCCAGCAGTTGGGACAACACAGATACGCAGTATTTT. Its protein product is CASSWDNTDTQYF.

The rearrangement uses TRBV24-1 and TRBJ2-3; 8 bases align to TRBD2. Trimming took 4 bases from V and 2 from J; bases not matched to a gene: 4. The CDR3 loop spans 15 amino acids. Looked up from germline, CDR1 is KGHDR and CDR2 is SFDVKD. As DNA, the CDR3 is TGTGCCACCAGTGACCCGGGGGGGGACACAGATACGCAGTATTTT. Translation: CATSDPGGDTDTQYF.

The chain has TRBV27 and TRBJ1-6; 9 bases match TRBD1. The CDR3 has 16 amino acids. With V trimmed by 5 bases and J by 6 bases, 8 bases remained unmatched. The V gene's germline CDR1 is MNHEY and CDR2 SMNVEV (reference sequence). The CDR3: CASSVQGATSNSPLHF. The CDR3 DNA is TGTGCCAGCAGTGTACAGGGGGCAACATCTAATTCACCCCTCCACTTT.

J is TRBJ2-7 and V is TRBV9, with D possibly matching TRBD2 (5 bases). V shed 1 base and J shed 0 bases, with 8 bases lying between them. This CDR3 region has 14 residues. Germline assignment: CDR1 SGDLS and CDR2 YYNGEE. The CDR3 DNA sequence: TGTGCCAGCAGCGTAACGGGGAACTCCTACGAGCAGTACTTC. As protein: CASSVTGNSYEQYF.

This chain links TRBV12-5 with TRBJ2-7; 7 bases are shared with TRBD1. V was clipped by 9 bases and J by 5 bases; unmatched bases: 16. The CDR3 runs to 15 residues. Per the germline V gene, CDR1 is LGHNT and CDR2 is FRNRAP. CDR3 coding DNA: TGTGCTAGCCGCCCGACAGGGATGGTATTCCACGAGCAGTACTTC. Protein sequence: CASRPTGMVFHEQYF.

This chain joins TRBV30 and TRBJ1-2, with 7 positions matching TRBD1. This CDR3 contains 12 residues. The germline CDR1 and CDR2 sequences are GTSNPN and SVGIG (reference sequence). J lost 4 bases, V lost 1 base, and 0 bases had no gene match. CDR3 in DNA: TGTGCCTGGAGTGGGGACAGCTATGGCTACACCTTC. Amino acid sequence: CAWSGDSYGYTF.

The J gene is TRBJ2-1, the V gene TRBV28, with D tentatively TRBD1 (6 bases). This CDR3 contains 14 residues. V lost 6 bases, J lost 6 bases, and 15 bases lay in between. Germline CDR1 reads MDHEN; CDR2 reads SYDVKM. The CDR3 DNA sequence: TGTGCCAGCAGCCCTTCCTGGACAGTCAATGAGCAGTTCTTC. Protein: CASSPSWTVNEQFF.

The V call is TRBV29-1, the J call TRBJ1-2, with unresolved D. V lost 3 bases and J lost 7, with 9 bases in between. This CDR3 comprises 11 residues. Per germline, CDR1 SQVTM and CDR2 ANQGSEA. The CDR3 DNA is TGCAGCGTTGATACGTCAGGTGGCTACACCTTC. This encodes CSVDTSGGYTF.

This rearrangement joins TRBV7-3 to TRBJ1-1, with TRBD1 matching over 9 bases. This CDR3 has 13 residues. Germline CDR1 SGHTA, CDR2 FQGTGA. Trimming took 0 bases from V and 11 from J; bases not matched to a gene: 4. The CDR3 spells CASSLTWTGEAFF. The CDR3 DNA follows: TGTGCCAGCAGCTTAACGTGGACAGGGGAGGCTTTCTTT.

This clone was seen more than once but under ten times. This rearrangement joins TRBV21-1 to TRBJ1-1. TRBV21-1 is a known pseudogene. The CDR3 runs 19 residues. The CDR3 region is CASSKKPSGVSRVDTEAFF. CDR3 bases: TGTGCCAGCAGCAAAAAGCCCTCCGGGGTCTCTAGGGTGGACACTGAAGCTTTCTTT.

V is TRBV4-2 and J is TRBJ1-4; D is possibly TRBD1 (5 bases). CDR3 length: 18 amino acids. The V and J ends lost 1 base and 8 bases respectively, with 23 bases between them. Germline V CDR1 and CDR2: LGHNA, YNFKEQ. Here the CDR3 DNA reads TGTGCCAGCAGCCAAGTTTCGTCGGACCGGTGGGGCGCAGAAAAACTGTTTTTT. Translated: CASSQVSSDRWGAEKLFF.

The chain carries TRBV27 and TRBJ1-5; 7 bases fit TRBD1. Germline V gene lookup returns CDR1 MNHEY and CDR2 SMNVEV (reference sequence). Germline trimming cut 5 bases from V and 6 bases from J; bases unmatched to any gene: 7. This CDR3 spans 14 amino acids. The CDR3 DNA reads TGTGCCAGCAGTGGTGACAGGGTGCTTCAGCCCCAGCATTTT. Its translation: CASSGDRVLQPQHF.

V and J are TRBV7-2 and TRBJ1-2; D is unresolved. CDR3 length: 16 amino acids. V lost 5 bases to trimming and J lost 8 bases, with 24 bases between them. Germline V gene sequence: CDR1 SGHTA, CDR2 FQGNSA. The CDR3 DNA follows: TGTGCCAGCAGCCCAACCCCGGGAAACGATTTTCGGGGCTACACCTTC. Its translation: CASSPTPGNDFRGYTF.

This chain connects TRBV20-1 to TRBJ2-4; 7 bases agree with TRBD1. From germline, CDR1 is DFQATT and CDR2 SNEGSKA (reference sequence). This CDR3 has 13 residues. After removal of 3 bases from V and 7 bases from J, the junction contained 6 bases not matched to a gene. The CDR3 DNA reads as TGCAGTGCTAGTCTTGACAGGGCGAACATTCAGTACTTC. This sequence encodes CSASLDRANIQYF.

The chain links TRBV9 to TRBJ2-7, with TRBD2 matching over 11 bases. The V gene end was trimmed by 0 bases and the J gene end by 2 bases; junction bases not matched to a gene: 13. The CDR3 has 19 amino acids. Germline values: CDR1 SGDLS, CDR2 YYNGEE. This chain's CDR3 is CASSVGPSGGLQSAYEQYF. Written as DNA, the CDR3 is TGTGCCAGCAGCGTAGGCCCTAGCGGGGGGCTACAGTCGGCCTACGAGCAGTACTTC.

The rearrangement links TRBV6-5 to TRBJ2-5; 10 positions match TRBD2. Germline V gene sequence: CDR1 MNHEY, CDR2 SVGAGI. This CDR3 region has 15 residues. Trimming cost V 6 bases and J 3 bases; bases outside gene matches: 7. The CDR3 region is CASSRSGGTKETQYF. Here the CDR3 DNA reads TGTGCCAGCAGCCGTAGCGGGGGGACCAAAGAGACCCAGTACTTC.

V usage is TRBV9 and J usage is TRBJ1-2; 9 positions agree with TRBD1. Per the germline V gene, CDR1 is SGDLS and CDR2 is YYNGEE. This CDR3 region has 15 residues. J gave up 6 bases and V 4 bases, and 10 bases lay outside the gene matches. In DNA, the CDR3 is TGTGCCAGCAGCCCTCCCGGGACAGGGAATAATGGCTACACCTTC. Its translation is CASSPPGTGNNGYTF.